This T cell receptor beta chain was identified during a study of blood T cell repertoires in COVID-19. Study information: Some COVID-19 samples were acute and others convalescent; all came from the United States, Italy and Spain. PBMCs, B-cell-depleted T cells, or T cells provided the cDNA or gDNA that made up the material.

In the source study's methods: Amplification of reference gene primers was used by the study to estimate nucleated cell counts. Assay used: immunoSEQ multiplex PCR; TCRdb lists only in-frame clones, some missing. D and trimming were read from the DNA, whereas the V and J calls and clone size are those reported in that table. The sample contains a few hundred thousand clones, roughly 80% of which appear only once. The CDR3 has 13 residues. V shed 10 bases and J shed 2 bases, with 14 bases lying between them. In germline, CDR1 is MNHEY, CDR2 SVGAGI. The clonotype originates from a man aged 60 to 75 who had recovered from COVID-19. The sequenced sample consisted of peripheral blood. V usage is TRBV6-5 and J usage is TRBJ1-1; tentative D call: TRBD1 (6 bases). The CDR3 region is CATSGGRNTEAFF. In DNA, the CDR3 is TGTGCCACCTCGGGGGGCAGAAACACTGAAGCTTTCTTT.